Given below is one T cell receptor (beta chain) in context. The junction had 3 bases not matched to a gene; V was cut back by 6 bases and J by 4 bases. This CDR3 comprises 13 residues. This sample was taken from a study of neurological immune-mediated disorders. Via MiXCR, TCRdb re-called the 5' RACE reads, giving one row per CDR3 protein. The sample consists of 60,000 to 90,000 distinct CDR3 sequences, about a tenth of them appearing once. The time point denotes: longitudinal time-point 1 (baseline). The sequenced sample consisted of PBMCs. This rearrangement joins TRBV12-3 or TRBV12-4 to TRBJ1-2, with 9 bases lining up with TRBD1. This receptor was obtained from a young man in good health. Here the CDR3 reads CASRQGAGYGYTF. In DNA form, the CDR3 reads TGTGCCAGCAGACAGGGGGCGGGCTATGGCTACACCTTC.